The present TCR beta chain was sequenced within a study of shared clonotypes between healthy human individuals. The germline V gene has CDR1 MNHEY and CDR2 SVGAGI. The CDR3 has 15 residues. The trim removed 4 bases at V and 2 bases at J, leaving 6 bases unmatched. About this clone itself: What it recognizes is unknown.

Study outcomes and limitations: In general, naive subsets displayed greater estimated richness than memory subsets did.

Splitting of CD4+ cells produced CD45RA+ naive and CD45RA-negative memory subsets. Assay used: immunoSEQ multiplex PCR; TCRdb lists only in-frame clones, some missing. This table has 2 million to 2.5 million clones, about 94% appearing once. This chain joins TRBV6-5 and TRBJ2-7; 9 bases align to TRBD1. The sample consisted of naive CD4+ T cells sorted from blood. Regarding subset: CD45RA+ positively selected. The receptor comes from a man aged 18 to 30 in good health. CDR3 bases: TGTGCCAGCAGTTTGGGACAGGGCCCTACCTACGAGCAGTACTTC. Translation gives CASSLGQGPTYEQYF.